The 28 T cell receptor beta chains presented below share a single source sample, sequenced in a study of monozygotic twins with inflammatory bowel disease. TCRdb re-called the 5' RACE reads and shows each CDR3 protein once, DNA omitted. In total, the table holds about 440,000 distinct CDR3 sequences. Material: blood. All receptors derive from a human donor with ulcerative colitis or Crohn's disease, or a healthy co-twin of an affected twin (not recorded which).

The chain has TRBV6-5 and TRBJ1-5; without DNA, the TCRdb call of TRBD1 cannot be checked. CDR3 length equals 13 residues. Per germline, CDR1 MNHEY and CDR2 SVGAGI. CDR3 amino acids: CASSWGGNQPQHF.

The genes are TRBV12-3 or TRBV12-4 and TRBJ1-3; TCRdb outputs TRBD1, but without DNA this stays unchecked. The CDR3 contains 17 residues. The chain's CDR3 is CASSTRDRELIGNTIYF.

The genes are TRBV12-5 and TRBJ2-3; no DNA is available, so the TRBD1 call from TCRdb remains unchecked. Germline V gene lookup returns CDR1 LGHNT and CDR2 FRNRAP. The CDR3 runs to 15 residues. The CDR3 loop reads CASAAEGKSTDTQYF.

V gene TRBV29-1 combines with J gene TRBJ2-7; checking the TCRdb D call of TRBD1 is not possible without DNA. CDR3 length: 14 residues. CDR1 and CDR2 (germline): SQVTM, ANQGSEA. CDR3 region: CSVESGQGSYEQYF.

This chain joins TRBV29-1 and TRBJ2-2; the TRBD2 assignment by TCRdb is unverifiable without DNA. Germline assignment: CDR1 SQVTM and CDR2 ANQGSEA. The CDR3 spans 17 residues. CDR3 sequence: CSVERASGGENTGELFF.

This chain joins TRBV20-1 and TRBJ2-2; TCRdb calls TRBD2, which cannot be checked without DNA. Germline loops: CDR1 DFQATT, CDR2 SNEGSKA (reference sequence). The CDR3 runs 15 residues. CDR3 protein: CSAPSGSPRTGELFF.

The chain combines TRBV28 with TRBJ2-1; TCRdb proposes TRBD2, but this gene call is untestable without DNA. This CDR3 region has 15 residues. Germline CDR1 MDHEN, CDR2 SYDVKM. The CDR3 region is CASSSASGSVWEQFF.

The chain carries TRBV29-1 and TRBJ2-5. CDR1 and CDR2 (germline): SQVTM, ANQGSEA. The CDR3 has 12 amino acids. The CDR3 loop reads CSVETVQETQYF.

This chain connects TRBV4-1 to TRBJ2-2; TCRdb picks TRBD2, but there is no DNA to check that call. CDR3 length equals 16 residues. Germline V CDR1 and CDR2: MGHRA, YSYEKL. Here the CDR3 reads CASSQGPSEGPGELFF.

J is TRBJ1-2 and V is TRBV18. Germline V lookup: CDR1 KGHSH, CDR2 LQKENI. The CDR3 extends over 12 amino acids. The CDR3 sequence: CASSPDSGGYTF.

The rearrangement links TRBV2 to TRBJ2-2; the TCRdb D gene call, TRBD1, has no DNA to confirm it. Per the germline V gene, CDR1 is SNHLY and CDR2 is FYNNEI. This CDR3 comprises 16 residues. The CDR3 region is CASSDPGQGRTGELFF.

The rearrangement joins TRBV7-2 to TRBJ1-6. Germline CDR1 reads SGHTA; CDR2 reads FQGNSA. CDR3 length: 17 amino acids. The CDR3 region is CASSLEVPSRYNSPLHF.

V is TRBV19 and J is TRBJ1-1; TCRdb's D call, TRBD1, is unchecked because there is no DNA. Germline V gene data show CDR1 as LNHDA and CDR2 as SQIVND (reference sequence). CDR3 length equals 14 residues. The CDR3: CASIKGAGNTEAFF.

The J gene is TRBJ1-4, the V gene TRBV20-1; the TRBD1 assignment by TCRdb is unverifiable without DNA. The CDR3 is made up of 15 amino acids. Germline CDR1 is DFQATT and CDR2 is SNEGSKA (reference sequence). The chain's CDR3 is CSASLGQGTNEKLFF.

The gene calls are TRBV28 and TRBJ1-1. Germline V CDR1 and CDR2: MDHEN, SYDVKM. The CDR3 consists of 15 residues. CDR3 sequence reads: CASRYSSGFNTEAFF.

This chain uses TRBV7-2 with TRBJ2-7; the D call of TRBD2 rests on TCRdb alone, since no DNA is present to check it. This CDR3 is 14 amino acids long. Germline CDR1 reads SGHTA; CDR2 reads FQGNSA. Here the CDR3 reads CASSLGRGIYEQYF.

The chain uses TRBV27 and TRBJ2-1; with no DNA, the TCRdb D assignment of TRBD1 cannot be verified. There are 16 residues in the CDR3. Germline CDR1 and CDR2: MNHEY and SMNVEV (reference sequence). The CDR3: CASSLFPGQQYNEQFF.

The rearrangement uses TRBV6-1 and TRBJ1-5. CDR3 length: 15 residues. Germline V gene sequence: CDR1 MNHNS, CDR2 SASEGT. CDR3 in amino acids: CASIPSDSVDQPQHF.

The rearrangement joins TRBV12-3 or TRBV12-4 to TRBJ1-6. The CDR3 totals 17 residues. This CDR3 is CASSRHIGYRILGPLHF.

The V gene is TRBV6-5, the J gene TRBJ2-2; the D call from TCRdb, TRBD1, cannot be confirmed without DNA. CDR1 is MNHEY, CDR2 SVGAGI, per germline. The CDR3 consists of 16 residues. The CDR3: CASSYETGGPPGELFF.

V gene TRBV7-2 combines with J gene TRBJ2-7. In germline, CDR1 is SGHTA, CDR2 FQGNSA. This CDR3 is built from 14 residues. This chain's CDR3 is CASSFWGATYEQYF.

V is TRBV5-1 and J is TRBJ1-2; TCRdb names TRBD1, which stays unverified in the absence of DNA. The CDR3 has 16 amino acids. From germline, CDR1 is SGHRS and CDR2 YFSETQ. CDR3 region: CASSSLGGTDHYGYTF. Filled out from reference TRBV5-1 and TRBJ1-2, the complete variable domain reads KAGVTQTPRYLIKTRGQQVTLSCSPISGHRSVSWYQQTPGQGLQFLFEYFSETQRNKGNFPGRFSGRQFSNSRSEMNVSTLELGDSALYLCASSSLGGTDHYGYTFGSGTRLTVV.

The chain links TRBV5-4 to TRBJ1-2; there is no DNA to check the TCRdb D call of TRBD1. The germline V gene encodes CDR1 SGHNT and CDR2 YYREEE (reference sequence). The CDR3 contains 17 residues. The CDR3 sequence is CASSSQGGGRADYGYTF.

CDR3 loop: CASSRDLRETQYF. This chain connects TRBV3-1 to TRBJ2-5. The CDR3 contains 13 residues. Germline values: CDR1 LGHDT, CDR2 YNNKEL (reference sequence).

V gene TRBV29-1 combines with J gene TRBJ1-2; as DNA is missing, the TRBD1 call by TCRdb cannot be tested. There are 13 residues in the CDR3. The germline V gene encodes CDR1 SQVTM and CDR2 ANQGSEA. The CDR3 sequence is CSVPGRGWNGYTF.

The chain links TRBV12-3 or TRBV12-4 to TRBJ1-1. CDR3 length: 14 amino acids. This chain's CDR3 is CATLGGGFYTEAFF.

The chain carries TRBV11-3 and TRBJ2-2. Germline CDR1 and CDR2: SGHNT and YENEEA. The length of the CDR3 is 13 residues. CDR3 loop: CASSLRGFGELFF.

The chain carries TRBV27 and TRBJ1-2. The CDR3 consists of 12 residues. Per germline, CDR1 MNHEY and CDR2 SMNVEV (reference sequence). CDR3 sequence: CASSLRGSGYTF.